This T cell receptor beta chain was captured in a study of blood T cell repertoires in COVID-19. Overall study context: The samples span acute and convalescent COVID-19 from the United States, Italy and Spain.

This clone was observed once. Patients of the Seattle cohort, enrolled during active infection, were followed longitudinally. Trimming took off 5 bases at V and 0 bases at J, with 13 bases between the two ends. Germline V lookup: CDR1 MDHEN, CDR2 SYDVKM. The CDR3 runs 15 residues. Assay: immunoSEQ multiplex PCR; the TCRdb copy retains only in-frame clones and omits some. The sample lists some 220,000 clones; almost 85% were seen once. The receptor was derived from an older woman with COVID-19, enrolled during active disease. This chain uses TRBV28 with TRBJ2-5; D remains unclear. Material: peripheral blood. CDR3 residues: CASSPTQQNQETQYF. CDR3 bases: TGTGCCAGCAGTCCCACCCAACAGAACCAAGAGACCCAGTACTTC. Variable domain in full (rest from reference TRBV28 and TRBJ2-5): DVKVTQSSRYLVKRTGEKVFLECVQDMDHENMFWYRQDPGLGLRLIYFSYDVKMKEKGDIPEGYSVSREKKERFSLILESASTNQTSMYLCASSPTQQNQETQYFGPGTRLLVL.